This TCR beta chain was retrieved from a study of early T cells in non-severe SARS-CoV-2 infection. Germline loops: CDR1 DFQATT, CDR2 SNEGSKA (reference sequence). This CDR3 is built from 13 residues. The V end was cut by 0 bases, the J end by 3 bases, with 8 bases between. Each CDR3 protein is one row after TCRdb ran MiXCR on the 5' RACE reads. The repertoire holds some 50,000 distinct CDR3 sequences, with roughly 5.4% as singletons. The sample was whole blood, taken at baseline. The V and J genes are TRBV20-1 and TRBJ1-1; D remains ambiguous. The receptor was derived from an adult who was a healthcare worker with PCR-confirmed SARS-CoV-2 infection or an uninfected control (not recorded which). The CDR3 DNA reads TGCAGTGCTAGAGATATGGTCTACACTGAAGCTTTCTTT. Protein product: CSARDMVYTEAFF.